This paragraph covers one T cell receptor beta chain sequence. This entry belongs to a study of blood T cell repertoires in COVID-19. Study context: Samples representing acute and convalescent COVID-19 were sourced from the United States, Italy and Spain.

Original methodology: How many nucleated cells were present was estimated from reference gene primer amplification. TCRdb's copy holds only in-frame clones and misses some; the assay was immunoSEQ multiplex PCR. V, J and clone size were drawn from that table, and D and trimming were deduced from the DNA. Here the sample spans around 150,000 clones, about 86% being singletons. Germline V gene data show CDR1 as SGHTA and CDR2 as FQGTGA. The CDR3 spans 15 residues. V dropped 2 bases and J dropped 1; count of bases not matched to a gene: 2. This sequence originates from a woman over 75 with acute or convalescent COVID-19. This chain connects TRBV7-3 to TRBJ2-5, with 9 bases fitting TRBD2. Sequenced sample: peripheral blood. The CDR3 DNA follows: TGTGCCAGCAGCTTAGCGGGGGGGTCCCAAGAGACCCAGTACTTC. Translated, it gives CASSLAGGSQETQYF.